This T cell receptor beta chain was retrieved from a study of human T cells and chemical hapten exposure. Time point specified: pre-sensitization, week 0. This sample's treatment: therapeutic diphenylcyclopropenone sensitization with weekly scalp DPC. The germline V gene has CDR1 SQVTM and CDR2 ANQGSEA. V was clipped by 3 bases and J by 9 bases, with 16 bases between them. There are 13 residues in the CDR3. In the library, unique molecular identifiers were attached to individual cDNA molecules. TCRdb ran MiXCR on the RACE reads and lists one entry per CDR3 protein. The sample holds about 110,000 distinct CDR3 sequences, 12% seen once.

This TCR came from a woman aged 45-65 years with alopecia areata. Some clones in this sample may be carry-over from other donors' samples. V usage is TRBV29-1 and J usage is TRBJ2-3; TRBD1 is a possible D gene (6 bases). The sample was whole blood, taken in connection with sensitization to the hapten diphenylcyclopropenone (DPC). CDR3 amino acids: CSVEFRGIGTQYF. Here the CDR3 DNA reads TGCAGCGTTGAGTTCAGGGGAATTGGGACGCAGTATTTT.